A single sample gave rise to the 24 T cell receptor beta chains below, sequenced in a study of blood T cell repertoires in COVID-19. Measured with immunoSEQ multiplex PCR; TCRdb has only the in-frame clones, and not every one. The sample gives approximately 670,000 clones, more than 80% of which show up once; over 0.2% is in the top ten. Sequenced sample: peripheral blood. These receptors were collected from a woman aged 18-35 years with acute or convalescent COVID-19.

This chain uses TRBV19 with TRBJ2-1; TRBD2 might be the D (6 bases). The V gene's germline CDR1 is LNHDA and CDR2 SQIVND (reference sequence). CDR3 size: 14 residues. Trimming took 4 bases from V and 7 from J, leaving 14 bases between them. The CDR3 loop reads CASSTGLKPNEQFF. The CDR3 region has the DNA TGTGCCAGTAGTACCGGACTAAAACCGAATGAGCAGTTCTTC.

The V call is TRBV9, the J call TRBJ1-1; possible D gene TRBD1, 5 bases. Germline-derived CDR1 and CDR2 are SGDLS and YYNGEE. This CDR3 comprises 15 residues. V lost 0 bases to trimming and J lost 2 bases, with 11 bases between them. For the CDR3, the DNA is TGTGCCAGCAGCGTAGGCGGGGCACCAAACACTGAAGCTTTCTTT. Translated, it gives CASSVGGAPNTEAFF.

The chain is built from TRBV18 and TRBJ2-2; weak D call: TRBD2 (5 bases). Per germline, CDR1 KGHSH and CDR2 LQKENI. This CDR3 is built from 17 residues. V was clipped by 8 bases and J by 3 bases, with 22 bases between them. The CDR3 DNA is TGTGCCAGCCGGAGGAGGATTGTACCTGGTGACACCGGGGAGCTGTTTTTT. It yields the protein CASRRRIVPGDTGELFF. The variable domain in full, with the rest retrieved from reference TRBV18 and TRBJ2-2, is NAGVMQNPRHLVRRRGQEARLRCSPMKGHSHVYWYRQLPEEGLKFMVYLQKENIIDESGMPKERFSAEFPKEGPSILRIQQVVRGDSAAYFCASRRRIVPGDTGELFFGEGSRLTVL.

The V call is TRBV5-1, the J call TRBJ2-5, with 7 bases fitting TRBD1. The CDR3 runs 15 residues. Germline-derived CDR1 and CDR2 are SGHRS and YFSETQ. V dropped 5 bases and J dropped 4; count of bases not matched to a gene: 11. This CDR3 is CASRVTGALGETQYF. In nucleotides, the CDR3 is TGCGCCAGCAGGGTTACAGGGGCGCTAGGAGAGACCCAGTACTTC.

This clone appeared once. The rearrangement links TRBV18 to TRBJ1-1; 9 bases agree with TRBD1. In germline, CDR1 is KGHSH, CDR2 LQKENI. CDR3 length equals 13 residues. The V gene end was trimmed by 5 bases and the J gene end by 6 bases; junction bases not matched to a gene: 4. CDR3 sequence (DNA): TGTGCCAGCTCAAAACAGGGGGCGGCTGAAGCTTTCTTT. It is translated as CASSKQGAAEAFF.

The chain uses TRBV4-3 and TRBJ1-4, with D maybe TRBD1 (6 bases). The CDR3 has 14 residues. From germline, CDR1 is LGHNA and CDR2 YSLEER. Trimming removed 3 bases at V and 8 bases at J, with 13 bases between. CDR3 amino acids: CASSHFPGQEKLFF. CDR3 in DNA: TGCGCCAGCAGCCATTTCCCGGGACAAGAAAAACTGTTTTTT.

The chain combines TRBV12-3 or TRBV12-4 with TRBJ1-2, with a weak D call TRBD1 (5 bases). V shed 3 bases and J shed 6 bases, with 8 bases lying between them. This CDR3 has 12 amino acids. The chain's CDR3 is CASSFDSDGYTF. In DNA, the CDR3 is TGTGCCAGCAGTTTTGACAGCGATGGCTACACCTTC.

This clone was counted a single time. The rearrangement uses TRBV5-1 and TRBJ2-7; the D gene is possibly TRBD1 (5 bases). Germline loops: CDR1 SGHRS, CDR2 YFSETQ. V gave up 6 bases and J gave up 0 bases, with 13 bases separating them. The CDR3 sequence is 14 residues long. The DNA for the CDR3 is TGCGCCAGCACGACAGAGTCCGGCTCCTACGAGCAGTACTTC. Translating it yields CASTTESGSYEQYF.

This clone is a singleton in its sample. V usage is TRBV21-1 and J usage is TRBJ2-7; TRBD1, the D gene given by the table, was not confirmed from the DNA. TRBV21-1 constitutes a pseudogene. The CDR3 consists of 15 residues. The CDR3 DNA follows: TGTGCCAGCAGCGATCGACAGGGGTCTTTGGACGAGCAGTACTTC. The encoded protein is CASSDRQGSLDEQYF.

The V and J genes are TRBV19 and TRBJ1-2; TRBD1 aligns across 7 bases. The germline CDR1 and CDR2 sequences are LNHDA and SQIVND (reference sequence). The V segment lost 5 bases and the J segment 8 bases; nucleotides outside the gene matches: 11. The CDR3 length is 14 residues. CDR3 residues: CASSPSTGFLGYTF. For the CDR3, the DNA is TGTGCCAGTAGTCCCTCGACAGGGTTTCTGGGCTACACCTTC.

The CDR3, as DNA: TGTGCCAGCAGCACCGGGACAGGGGTTTCACCCCTCCACTTT. This gives the protein CASSTGTGVSPLHF. The chain is built from TRBV13 and TRBJ1-6; 10 nucleotides align to TRBD1. CDR1 and CDR2 from the germline V gene are PRHDT and FYEKMQ (reference sequence). J gave up 9 bases and V 5 bases, and 4 bases lay outside the gene matches. This CDR3 region has 14 residues.

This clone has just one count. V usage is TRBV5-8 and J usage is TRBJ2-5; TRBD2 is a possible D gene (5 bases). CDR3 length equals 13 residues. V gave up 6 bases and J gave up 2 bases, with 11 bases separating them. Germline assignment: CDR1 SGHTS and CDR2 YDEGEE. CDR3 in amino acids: CASTPEDQETQYF. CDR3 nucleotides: TGTGCCAGCACCCCGGAGGATCAAGAGACCCAGTACTTC.

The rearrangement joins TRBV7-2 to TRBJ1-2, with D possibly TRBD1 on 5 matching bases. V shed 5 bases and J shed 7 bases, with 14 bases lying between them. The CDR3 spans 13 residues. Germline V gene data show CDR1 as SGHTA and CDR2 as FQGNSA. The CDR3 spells CASSLETVRGYTF. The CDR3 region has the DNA TGTGCCAGCAGCCTGGAGACAGTCCGTGGCTACACCTTC. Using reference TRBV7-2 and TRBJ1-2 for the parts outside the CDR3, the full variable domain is GAGVSQSPSNKVTEKGKDVELRCDPISGHTALYWYRQSLGQGLEFLIYFQGNSAPDKSGLPSDRFSAERTGGSVSTLTIQRTQQEDSAVYLCASSLETVRGYTFGSGTRLTVV.

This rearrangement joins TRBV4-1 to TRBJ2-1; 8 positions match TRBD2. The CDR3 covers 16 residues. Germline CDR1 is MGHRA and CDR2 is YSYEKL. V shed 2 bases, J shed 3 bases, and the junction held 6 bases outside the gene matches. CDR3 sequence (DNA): TGCGCCAGCAGCCAACCCCTAGCGGGCAGCTACAATGAGCAGTTCTTC. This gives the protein CASSQPLAGSYNEQFF.

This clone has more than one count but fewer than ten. CDR3 amino acids: CASSPRDSGTEAFF. Written as DNA, the CDR3 is TGTGCCAGCAGCCCAAGGGACAGTGGGACTGAAGCTTTCTTT. The chain carries TRBV6-5 and TRBJ1-1; 7 positions match TRBD1. The CDR3 totals 14 residues. Per germline, CDR1 MNHEY and CDR2 SVGAGI. The V and J ends lost 6 bases and 5 bases, in that order; junction bases with no gene match: 9.

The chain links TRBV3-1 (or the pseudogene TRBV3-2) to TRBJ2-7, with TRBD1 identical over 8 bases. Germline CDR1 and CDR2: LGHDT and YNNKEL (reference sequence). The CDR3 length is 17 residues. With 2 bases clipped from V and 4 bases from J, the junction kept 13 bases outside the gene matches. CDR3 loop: CASSQPPPAGGWYEQYF. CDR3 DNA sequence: TGTGCCAGCAGCCAACCCCCGCCGGCAGGGGGCTGGTACGAGCAGTACTTC.

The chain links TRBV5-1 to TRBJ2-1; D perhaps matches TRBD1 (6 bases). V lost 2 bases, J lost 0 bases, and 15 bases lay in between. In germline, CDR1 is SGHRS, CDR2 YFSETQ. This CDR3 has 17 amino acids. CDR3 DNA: TGCGCCAGCAGCTTCGATCAGGACAGATTCTCCTACAATGAGCAGTTCTTC. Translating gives CASSFDQDRFSYNEQFF.

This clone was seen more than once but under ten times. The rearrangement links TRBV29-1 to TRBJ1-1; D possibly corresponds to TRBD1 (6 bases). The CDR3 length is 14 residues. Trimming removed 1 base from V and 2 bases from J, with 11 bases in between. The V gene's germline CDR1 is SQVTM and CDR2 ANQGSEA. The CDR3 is CSVEGGQDNTEAFF. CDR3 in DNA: TGCAGCGTTGAAGGGGGACAAGATAACACTGAAGCTTTCTTT.

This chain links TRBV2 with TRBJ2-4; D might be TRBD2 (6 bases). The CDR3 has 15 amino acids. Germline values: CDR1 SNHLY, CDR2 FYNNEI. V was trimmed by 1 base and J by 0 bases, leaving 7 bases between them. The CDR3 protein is CASSEVGLAKNIQYF. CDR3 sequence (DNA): TGTGCCAGCAGTGAAGTGGGACTAGCCAAAAACATTCAGTACTTC.

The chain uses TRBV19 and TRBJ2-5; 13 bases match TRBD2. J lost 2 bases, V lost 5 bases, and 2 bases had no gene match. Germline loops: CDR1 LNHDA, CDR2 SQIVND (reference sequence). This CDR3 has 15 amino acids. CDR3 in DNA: TGTGCCAGTAGTTTGGGACTAGCGGGGCAAGAGACCCAGTACTTC. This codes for CASSLGLAGQETQYF.

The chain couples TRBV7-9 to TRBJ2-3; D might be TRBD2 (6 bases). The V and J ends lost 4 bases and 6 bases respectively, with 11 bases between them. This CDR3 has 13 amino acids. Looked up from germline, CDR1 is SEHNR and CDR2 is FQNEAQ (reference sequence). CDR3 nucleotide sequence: TGTGCCAGCAGCTCCCTGGAGGGGGATACGCAGTATTTT. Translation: CASSSLEGDTQYF. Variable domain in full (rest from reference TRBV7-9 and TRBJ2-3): DTGVSQNPRHKITKRGQNVTFRCDPISEHNRLYWYRQTLGQGPEFLTYFQNEAQLEKSRLLSDRFSAERPKGSFSTLEIQRTEQGDSAMYLCASSSLEGDTQYFGPGTRLTVL.

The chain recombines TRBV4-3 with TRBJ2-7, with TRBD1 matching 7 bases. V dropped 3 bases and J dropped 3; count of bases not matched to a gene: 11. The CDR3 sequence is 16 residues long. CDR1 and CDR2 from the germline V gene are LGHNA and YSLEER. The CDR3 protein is CASSHLAPGQYYEQYF. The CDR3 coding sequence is TGCGCCAGCAGCCACCTCGCTCCGGGACAGTACTACGAGCAGTACTTC.

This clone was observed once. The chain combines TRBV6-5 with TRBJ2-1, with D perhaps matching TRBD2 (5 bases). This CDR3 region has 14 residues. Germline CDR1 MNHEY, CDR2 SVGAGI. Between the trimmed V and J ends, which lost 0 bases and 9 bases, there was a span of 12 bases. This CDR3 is CASSYSRGSGEQFF. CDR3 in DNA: TGTGCCAGCAGTTACTCGAGAGGGTCTGGTGAGCAGTTCTTC.

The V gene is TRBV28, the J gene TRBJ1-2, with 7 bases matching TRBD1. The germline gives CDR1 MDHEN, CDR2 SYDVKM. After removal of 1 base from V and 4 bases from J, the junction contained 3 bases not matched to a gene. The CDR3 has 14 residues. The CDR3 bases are TGTGCCAGCAGTTTATCCGACAGGGCCTATGGCTACACCTTC. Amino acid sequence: CASSLSDRAYGYTF.